This T cell receptor beta chain was identified in a study of CD8+ T cells in alopecia areata. The treatment was: oral pan-JAK inhibitor, 5-10 mg twice daily. As the sequencing template, cDNA was produced by extracting RNA and reverse transcribing it. Measured with immunoSEQ multiplex PCR; TCRdb has only the in-frame clones, and not every one. The sample holds about 300,000 clones; nearly 60% are singletons and the top ten take under 2%. The CDR3 runs to 12 residues. Trimming cost V 6 bases and J 8 bases, with 8 bases left between them. CDR1 is MNHEY, CDR2 SVGAGI, per germline. The receptor was derived from a human donor with alopecia areata. This sample comprised CD4+ T cells sorted from blood, obtained at week 24, from a patient treated with tofacitinib. The chain employs TRBV6-5 and TRBJ1-6, with D perhaps matching TRBD1 (5 bases). The CDR3 DNA follows: TGTGCCAGCAGGAGGGGAGATTCACCCCTCCACTTT. It specifies CASRRGDSPLHF.